This T cell receptor beta chain is drawn from a study of T cell responses to AZD1222 COVID-19 vaccine. Study findings and constraints: Vaccine-associated CD4 TCRs spanned spike, dominant at 160-218 and 743-854. Repertoires were sampled only after the peak T cell response.

A note on this clone: Its antigen is not identified.

CDR3 size: 16 residues. Per germline, CDR1 LGHDT and CDR2 YNNKEL (reference sequence). J lost 6 bases, V lost 4 bases, and 7 bases had no gene match. The protocol was immunoSEQ multiplex PCR, while the TCRdb copy is restricted to in-frame clones and leaves out a portion. The table records some 140,000 clones, roughly 90% of them present only once. The clonotype comes from an adult in good health. The sequences come from peripheral blood, collected on day 0 of AZD1222 vaccination. The V gene is TRBV3-1 (or the pseudogene TRBV3-2), the J gene TRBJ2-4; the match to TRBD2 covers 12 bases. CDR3 loop: CASSRLAGEIGNIQYF. As DNA, the CDR3 is TGTGCCAGCAGCCGACTAGCGGGAGAGATTGGAAACATTCAGTACTTC.